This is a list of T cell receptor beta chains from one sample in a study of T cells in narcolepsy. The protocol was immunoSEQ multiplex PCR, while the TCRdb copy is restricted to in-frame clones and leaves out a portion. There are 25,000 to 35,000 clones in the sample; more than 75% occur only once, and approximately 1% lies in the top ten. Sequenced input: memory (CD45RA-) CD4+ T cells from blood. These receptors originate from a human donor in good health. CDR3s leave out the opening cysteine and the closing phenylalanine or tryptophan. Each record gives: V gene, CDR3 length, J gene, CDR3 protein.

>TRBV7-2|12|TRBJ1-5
ASSLRAENQPQH
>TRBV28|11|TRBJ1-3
ASSFSTGNTIY
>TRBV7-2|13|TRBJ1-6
ASSTTGTDNSPLH
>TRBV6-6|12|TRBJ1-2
ASSYSGQGHGYT
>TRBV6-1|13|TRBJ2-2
ASSEGRKNTGELF
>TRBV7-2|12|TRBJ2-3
ASSLVSGADTQY
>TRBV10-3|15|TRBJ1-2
AIRNMKDGQLNYGYT
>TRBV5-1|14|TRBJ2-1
ASSSGTSGITSEQF
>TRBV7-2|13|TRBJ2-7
ASSLIWGGGGEQY
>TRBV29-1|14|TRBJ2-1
SVESPQSLIYNEQF
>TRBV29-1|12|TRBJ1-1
SVVKGFGRDEAF
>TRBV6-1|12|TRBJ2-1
ASTSGPLTHEQF
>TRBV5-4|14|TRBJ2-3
ASSLKVTGATDTQY
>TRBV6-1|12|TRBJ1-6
AADPDLYNSPLH
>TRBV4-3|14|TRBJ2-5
ASSQDRVGVGETQY
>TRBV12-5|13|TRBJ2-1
ASGLGLAGGNEQF
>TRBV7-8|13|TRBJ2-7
ASSSRTGMTYEQY
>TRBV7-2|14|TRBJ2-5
ASSENRGLGQETQY
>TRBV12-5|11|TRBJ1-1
ASGLVLGTGAF
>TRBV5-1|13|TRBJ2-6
ASSLDRSGANVLT
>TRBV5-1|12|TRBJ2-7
ASSPGLSVGEQY
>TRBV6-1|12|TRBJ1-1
ASSETQVSTEAF
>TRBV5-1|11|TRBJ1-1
ASSRGVNTEAF
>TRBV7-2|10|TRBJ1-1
ASRTGQGKAF